The TCR beta chain described here comes from a study of cytomegalovirus exposure and HLA in healthy donors (dated by TCRdb to 2015 to 2018). About the full investigation: An earlier analysis of a few hundred of the donors reported approximately 260 Gb of sequence data and around 100 million unique TCR beta sequences obtained from some 200 million T cells. An early release covering just under 650 HLA-typed donors comprised 250 to 350 gigabases of sequencing data and 65 million to 100 million unique TCR sequences. Of the roughly 390 genotyped donors, approximately 80% fell in the genetic ancestry cluster associated with self-reported Caucasian donors. The study was designed to test whether signatures of past pathogen exposure could be identified by cataloging public T cell receptors. Using immunosequencing, the study profiled T cell repertoires from approximately 700 subjects and related those repertoires to cytomegalovirus serostatus. A separate validation cohort of approximately 130 different subjects was used in addition to the approximately 700-subject first cohort. To predict cytomegalovirus infection status, the study brought together high-throughput TCR immunosequencing, statistical association of individual TCRs with disease status, and machine learning. To study patterns of TCR occurrence, a later analysis re-analyzed previously published TCR beta repertoires from 700 or so donors and added high-resolution HLA genotyping. In the later analysis, no new phenotypic data were used to find candidate immune exposures; instead, reliance was placed on TCR beta sequences and their occurrence across donors. In an earlier analysis of about 590 of the donors, high-throughput TCR beta sequencing was used to judge whether each TCR beta V gene segment behaved as functional or pseudogenic. Donor age, sex, ethnicity and CMV serostatus were collected together with the repertoire data. In a later genetic analysis, genome-wide SNP genotypes for about three fifths of the roughly 670 donors were used, and that subset was treated as a discovery cohort. All discovery cohort repertoires had been generated using a single sequencing platform. HLA typing covered class I and class II loci at four-digit resolution. The number of typed donors differed by locus: 629-630 for A, B, C, DRB1 and DQB1; approximately 540 for DQA1; approximately 600 for DPA1; and around 450 for DPB1. Because of strong linkage in the cohort, roughly five DR-DQ haplotypes were treated as single units for association and clustering. Among 350 to 400 genotyped donors of the cohort, an average of about 240,000 unique TCR beta nucleotide sequences were sequenced per donor, roughly 18% of them non-productive.

Cut back by 0 bases and 4 bases, the V and J ends lie 9 bases apart. The CDR3 spans 15 residues, from the cysteine through the phenylalanine. Solely the CDR3 DNA is kept, with 45 bases framed from the first base. The CDR1 and CDR2 encoded by the germline V gene (reference sequence) are LNHNV and YYDKDF. The protocol used for the library was the immunoSEQ multiplex PCR assay. The multiplex PCR relied on a mix of 60 forward primers for TCR Vbeta segments and 13 reverse primers for TCR Jbeta segments. The CDR3 region of rearranged TCR beta genes was amplified from genomic DNA with a multiplex PCR assay. Amplified TCR beta libraries were sequenced as 87-base-pair reads on the Illumina HiSeq System. Regarding the original processing steps: A later analysis counted about 82 million unique TCR beta chains across the 550 to 750 repertoires, and roughly 11 million of these chains were shared by at least two donors. Raw reads were error-corrected and collapsed into unique sequences with a nearest-neighbor algorithm that merged closely related sequences to remove PCR and sequencing errors. CDR3 sequences were aligned to IMGT reference sequences to assign V, D and J gene segments. For a sequence to be retained, a match of at least six nucleotides to both a V gene segment and a J gene segment was required. A rearrangement counted as productive if the CDR3 had no stop codons and remained in frame with V and J, and every other rearrangement counted as non-productive. Following IMGT convention, CDR3 was defined as the stretch from the second conserved V-encoded cysteine to the conserved J-encoded phenylalanine. The earlier analysis of roughly 590 of the donors excluded any sequence lacking an unambiguous match to a single V gene segment. In an earlier analysis of several hundred of the donors, V segments were called functional above 56.7% productive rearrangements and were called segregating when the between-donor standard deviation exceeded 5%. A statistical classification framework was built to diagnose cytomegalovirus status from the catalog of TCR beta chain sequences. In a later analysis, V and J genes were assigned by comparing TCR nucleotide sequences against IMGT/GENE-DB human TR gene sequences. A later analysis assigned CDR3 sequences and most-parsimonious VDJ recombination scenarios with the TCRdist pipeline. In a later analysis, each TCR beta chain was defined by its CDR3 amino acid sequence together with its V-gene family, and reads lacking a unique V-gene family were excluded. As a way to deal with suspected cross-contamination and a sequencing artifact, a later analysis dropped under 600 nucleotide sequences that were highly shared and had low generation probability. For each public chain, a later analysis derived a clonal expansion index from normalized ranks of inferred template counts within each repertoire. Generation probabilities in a later analysis came from a VDJ recombination model fitted to out-of-frame rearrangements, and those results were checked against IGoR. Hypergeometric tests were used in a later analysis to score TCR-TCR, TCR-HLA and TCR-CMV co-occurrence, with a repertoire-size bias correction applied to the TCR pairs. False discovery rates were estimated in a later analysis by permuting HLA or CMV assignments 20 times. In a later analysis, co-occurring TCRs were grouped using DBSCAN, with TCRdist sequence similarity added in when clustering inside HLA-allele-positive subsets. Co-occurrence clustering excluded repertoires with fewer than 30,000 or more than 120,000 public chains, plus five with anomalous nucleotide sharing. This is the immuneACCESS table as TCRdb keeps it, with only in-frame sequences that have V and J called. A part of the clones is gone; compared with another copy, unresolved V genes explain less than half, and the rest is unexplained. V, J and clone size derive from that table, while D and trimming were established from the DNA sequence. The sample contains roughly 98,000 clones, about 74% of them found a single time. The biggest ten clones account for 7.7% of the sample.

In regard to this clone: Its antigen specificity is not known. Base qualities are not recorded, but no much larger clone differs from it by a single base.

General findings and caveats noted by the study authors: According to a later analysis, parvovirus B19, influenza, CMV and Epstein-Barr virus appeared linked to several top co-occurrence clusters. A further reported finding was that TCR beta sequences accurately predicted the HLA-A and HLA-B alleles for most subjects in the first cohort. According to a later analysis, most CMV-associated TCR beta chains appeared to be HLA-restricted, and the HLA associations seemed to be driven largely by CMV exposure. Broadly in line with IMGT annotations, most TCR beta V segments showed up in productive rearrangements about 90% or about 30% of the time in an earlier analysis of 450 to 600 of the donors. In a later genetic analysis, fewer N-insertions in productive TCRs were reported among donors in an Asian-associated ancestry cluster than the approximately 670-donor mean. In a later analysis, HLA-associated TCR beta chains were found to be more clonally expanded and to have lower generation probabilities than equally common non-associated chains. According to the authors, the approach could potentially be generalized to other disease states and immunological phenotypes. Because counts were too low, more than 15 rarely observed V segments, including chromosome 9 orphons, were left out of the earlier analysis of 587 of the donors. An association between a missense DCLRE1C variant and V-gene and J-gene trimming of TCR beta chains was found in a later genetic analysis and replicated in an independent cohort. A cluster of highly shared sequence variants was judged likely to be a technical artifact of the sequencing pipeline. Specific HLA alleles were associated with 15,000 to 20,000 TCR beta sequences at a false discovery rate of 0.05 in a later analysis. The 87-base-pair reads could not distinguish some IMGT-functional V segments, including TRBV6-2 and TRBV6-3, so those segments were excluded. Cytomegalovirus status was reported to be diagnosed by the classifier with high specificity and sensitivity in both the original and validation cohorts. Most TCR sequences were observed very rarely across donors, whereas some public TCRs were present in many individuals. When HLA alleles, especially DR and DQ, strongly co-occurred, TCR associations were difficult to assign to individual alleles. Because HLA typing was unavailable for some donors at each locus, only the typed subset was used in association tests. In a later analysis, the rate of TCR association differed among HLA loci, with DRB1 alleles having the most associated TCRs and HLA-C alleles having the fewest. The study gave a list of some 150 TCR beta chains associated with cytomegalovirus. Linkage disequilibrium might explain the correlated functional status among segregating V segments, but an unknown experimental factor could not be ruled out. A few of the identified cytomegalovirus-associated TCR beta chains were confirmed in vitro to be specific for cytomegalovirus antigens. In this cohort, only TCR beta chains were sequenced, and detectable features were limited by the absence of alpha or paired-chain data. The presence/absence analyses assumed that sequencing depth was roughly uniform across donors, and that assumption may not be true. The only immune exposure information available for the cohort was CMV serostatus.

In total, approximately 690 healthy bone marrow donors made up the cohort. At the time of sampling, all cohort members were nominally healthy, though unrecorded immune exposures were likely present. The donor tested CMV seronegative, placing the donor among the approximately 360 seronegative members of the cohort. Each donor provided a peripheral blood sample, and peripheral blood mononuclear cells were used for TCR beta sequencing. Genomic DNA extraction from the blood cell samples was performed with the Qiagen DNeasy Blood Extraction Kit. The receptor's source is a female donor in good health and CMV-seronegative. The rearrangement joined TRBV15 to TRBJ2-2; possibly the D gene is TRBD2, per 6 matching bases. The material sequenced was PBMCs. The nucleotide sequence is given as TGTGCCACCAGCAGAGATCCGACTAGCACCGGGGAGCTGTTTTTT. The translation is CATSRDPTSTGELFF. The entire variable domain, with the stretches around the CDR3 drawn from the reference TRBV15 and TRBJ2-2 proteins, is DAMVIQNPRYQVTQFGKPVTLSCSQTLNHNVMYWYQQKSSQAPKLLFHYYDKDFNNEADTPDNFQSRRPNTSFCFLDIRSPGLGDTAMYLCATSRDPTSTGELFFGEGSRLTVL.